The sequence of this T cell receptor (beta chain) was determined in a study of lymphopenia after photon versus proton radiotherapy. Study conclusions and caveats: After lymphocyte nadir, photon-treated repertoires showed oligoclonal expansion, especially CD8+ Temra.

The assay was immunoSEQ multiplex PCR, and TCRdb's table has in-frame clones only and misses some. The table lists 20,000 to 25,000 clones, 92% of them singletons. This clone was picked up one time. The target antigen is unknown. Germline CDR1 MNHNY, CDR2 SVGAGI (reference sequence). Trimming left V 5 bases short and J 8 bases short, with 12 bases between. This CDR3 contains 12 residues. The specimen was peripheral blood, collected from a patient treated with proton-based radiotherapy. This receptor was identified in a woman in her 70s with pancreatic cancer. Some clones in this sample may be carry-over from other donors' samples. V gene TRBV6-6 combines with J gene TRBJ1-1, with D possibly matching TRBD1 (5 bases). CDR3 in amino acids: CASSKGRAEAFF. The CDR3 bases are TGTGCCAGCAGTAAGGGACGTGCGGAAGCTTTCTTT.